These 11 T cell receptor beta chains originate from one sample sequenced in a study of blood T cell repertoires in COVID-19. Sequencing used immunoSEQ multiplex PCR; TCRdb keeps in-frame clones, though not all of them. The data hold approximately 130,000 clones, with approximately 83% observed a single time. The sequenced material came from peripheral blood. These receptors originate from a woman in her fifties or sixties who had recovered from COVID-19.

This clone turned up a few times. At one end, the junction sequence differs from germline, possibly due to a read error. The V and J genes are TRBV6-4 and TRBJ1-1; no reliable D call. The germline gives CDR1 MRHNA, CDR2 SNTAGT. There are 9 residues in the CDR3. CDR3 bases: TGTGCCAGCAGTCCTAAACGCCCTTTT. Translated, it gives CASSPKRPF.

The J gene is TRBJ1-6, the V gene TRBV6-5; no definite D call. From germline, CDR1 is MNHEY and CDR2 SVGAGI. The length of the CDR3 is 14 residues. Deletions cut 6 bases from V and 9 bases from J, with 15 bases between. The CDR3 region is CASSRSGVSSPLHF. DNA of the CDR3: TGTGCCAGCAGCCGCTCCGGGGTTAGTTCACCCCTCCACTTT.

This chain uses TRBV19 with TRBJ2-3, with a possible D match to TRBD2 (6 bases). This CDR3 contains 15 residues. Trimming cost V 5 bases and J 3 bases, with 15 bases left between them. Germline V CDR1 and CDR2: LNHDA, SQIVND (reference sequence). CDR3 DNA sequence: TGTGCCAGTAGTGTACGGGCCCGGGGGACAGATACGCAGTATTTT. Translation gives CASSVRARGTDTQYF.

There are a few counts of this clone. The V and J genes are TRBV7-9 and TRBJ1-1, with 9 bases that match TRBD1. The CDR3 contains 16 residues. V trimming: 2 bases; J trimming: 7 bases; junction bases outside the gene matches: 11. The germline gives CDR1 SEHNR, CDR2 FQNEAQ (reference sequence). The CDR3 bases are TGTGCCAGCAGCTTAAGGAAACAGGGGGCGACCGATGAAGCTTTCTTT. This sequence encodes CASSLRKQGATDEAFF.

This chain uses TRBV19 with TRBJ2-3; 10 bases align to TRBD1. The trim removed 8 bases at V and 5 bases at J, leaving 7 bases unmatched. The CDR3 has 14 amino acids. Germline CDR1 is LNHDA and CDR2 is SQIVND (reference sequence). The CDR3 loop reads CASSDRGRKDTQYF. The DNA of the CDR3 is TGTGCCAGTTCCGACAGGGGGCGAAAAGATACGCAGTATTTT.

The V gene is TRBV5-1, the J gene TRBJ2-3; 8 nucleotides match TRBD2. Trimming took 1 base from V and 2 from J; bases not matched to a gene: 6. The CDR3 is made up of 16 amino acids. The V gene's germline CDR1 is SGHRS and CDR2 YFSETQ. CDR3 nucleotide sequence: TGCGCCAGCAGCTTGATTCCGGGAGGGTTCACAGATACGCAGTATTTT. Its protein is CASSLIPGGFTDTQYF.

This rearrangement joins TRBV2 to TRBJ1-5; D is uncertain. The CDR3 is 16 residues long. V lost 7 bases and J 9 bases, leaving 25 bases between the germline ends. Per the germline V gene, CDR1 is SNHLY and CDR2 is FYNNEI. The CDR3 bases are TGTGCCAGCACCCGAGAAGTGAGCTATTACGAGTCGCCCCAGCATTTT. It yields the protein CASTREVSYYESPQHF.

The rearrangement joins TRBV6-6 to TRBJ1-1; D uncertain. V was pared by 2 bases and J by 1 base, with 5 bases between. Germline values: CDR1 MNHNY, CDR2 SVGAGI (reference sequence). This CDR3 region has 13 residues. This chain's CDR3 is CASSYPQNTEAFF. Written as DNA, the CDR3 is TGTGCCAGCAGTTACCCCCAGAACACTGAAGCTTTCTTT.

The chain joins TRBV2 to TRBJ2-7, with 7 positions matching TRBD1. Germline values: CDR1 SNHLY, CDR2 FYNNEI. The CDR3 is 15 residues long. Trimming took 7 bases from V and 1 from J; bases not matched to a gene: 10. CDR3 in DNA: TGTGCCAGCACCCCCCAGGGGGTTCGATCCTACGAGCAGTACTTC. Its protein product is CASTPQGVRSYEQYF.

This chain links TRBV3-1 (or the pseudogene TRBV3-2) with TRBJ2-2, with 10 nucleotides matching TRBD2. CDR3 length equals 16 residues. The ends lost 8 bases at V and 6 bases at J; junction bases unmatched: 12. Per germline, CDR1 LGHDT and CDR2 YNNKEL (reference sequence). For the CDR3, the DNA is TGTGCCAGCGCTGGGGGGGGACTAGCGTCCTCCGGGGAGCTGTTTTTT. Protein product: CASAGGGLASSGELFF.

The rearrangement links TRBV10-1 to TRBJ1-2; D gene unclear. Germline V gene sequence: CDR1 WNHNN, CDR2 SYGVQD (reference sequence). V was pared by 10 bases and J by 0 bases, with 15 bases between. This CDR3 comprises 14 residues. The CDR3 here is CATPRWSPNYGYTF. The CDR3 DNA reads as TGCGCCACCCCAAGGTGGAGTCCTAACTATGGCTACACCTTC.